The 10 T cell receptor beta chains below come from one sample, sequenced in a study of Graves' ophthalmopathy and Graves' hyperthyroidism (dated by TCRdb to the late 2010s). The instrument given in TCRdb is Illumina HiSeq 2000. For repertoire sequencing, the TCR beta CDR3 regions were amplified from RNA transcripts. The first round of RT-PCR was done with HTBI primers and the Qiagen OneStep RT-PCR kit, and was followed by a second round of multiplex PCR, then size selection and purification. In TCRdb, the public reads were trimmed at Q25 with fastp and aligned with MiXCR, with productive beta chains retained. Duplicate CDR3 protein sequences are folded into a single record with the most common DNA and genes. In all, the sample holds 620,000 or so distinct CDR3 sequences, and over 20% of those were seen once. More than 5.5% of the sample goes to the ten largest clones. Sequenced material: peripheral blood. These receptors were obtained from a woman aged 18-29 years with stable Graves' hyperthyroidism. Some clones in this sample may be carry-over from other donors' samples. Donor details come from another sample of the same person, matched by shared clones.

This clonotype was seen repeatedly, ten times or more. The chain recombines TRBV6-1 with TRBJ1-5; D perhaps matches TRBD1 (5 bases). The CDR3 sequence is 15 residues long. V was pared by 6 bases and J by 3 bases, with 15 bases between. Per the germline V gene, CDR1 is MNHNS and CDR2 is SASEGT. The CDR3 sequence is CASRERPGTNQPQHF. CDR3 DNA sequence: TGTGCCAGCAGGGAACGACCAGGGACCAATCAGCCCCAGCATTTT.

In its sample, this clonotype was seen a few times. The chain joins TRBV27 to TRBJ1-3; D remains unclear. Germline V gene data show CDR1 as MNHEY and CDR2 as SMNVEV (reference sequence). V lost 4 bases and J lost 0, with 13 bases in between. This CDR3 has 16 amino acids. CDR3 residues: CASSSPQESSGNTIYF. CDR3 in DNA: TGTGCCAGCAGTTCCCCGCAGGAGAGCTCTGGAAACACCATATATTTT.

This chain joins TRBV9 and TRBJ1-3; D unresolved. The length of the CDR3 is 15 residues. The germline V gene has CDR1 SGDLS and CDR2 YYNGEE. V was shortened by 0 bases and J by 4 bases, with 11 bases between the two germline ends. For the CDR3, the DNA is TGTGCCAGCAGCGTAGAGGCGGCTTGGGGAAACACCATATATTTT. This gives the protein CASSVEAAWGNTIYF. The full variable domain, rest sourced from reference TRBV9 and TRBJ1-3, is DSGVTQTPKHLITATGQRVTLRCSPRSGDLSVYWYQQSLDQGLQFLIQYYNGEERAKGNILERFSAQQFPDLHSELNLSSLELGDSALYFCASSVEAAWGNTIYFGEGSWLTVV.

This clonotype was found many times. The CDR3 sequence: CATSDKAPSGNTIYF. The CDR3 coding sequence is TGTGCCACCAGTGACAAGGCTCCCTCTGGAAACACCATATATTTT. The chain employs TRBV24-1 and TRBJ1-3; D remains unclear. Germline CDR1 reads KGHDR; CDR2 reads SFDVKD. The CDR3 is made up of 15 amino acids. The V and J ends lost 4 bases and 0 bases respectively, with 9 bases between them.

This chain uses TRBV3-1 with TRBJ1-2, with no clear D. Between the trimmed V and J ends, which lost 4 bases and 2 bases, there was a span of 11 bases. The CDR3 covers 14 residues. Germline V gives CDR1 LGHDT, CDR2 YNNKEL (reference sequence). The CDR3 sequence: CASSPSPPNYGYTF. The CDR3 DNA reads TGTGCCAGCAGCCCTAGTCCCCCCAACTATGGCTACACCTTC.

This clonotype was observed at least ten times. The chain joins TRBV7-8 to TRBJ1-2; 7 nucleotides line up with TRBD1. The CDR3 totals 16 residues. With V trimmed by 0 bases and J by 8 bases, 12 bases remained unmatched. Germline V lookup: CDR1 SGHVS, CDR2 FQNEAQ. The CDR3 sequence: CASSLALTGLIGGYTF. CDR3 nucleotide sequence: TGTGCCAGCAGCTTAGCTTTGACAGGGCTTATAGGAGGCTACACCTTC.

This chain connects TRBV24-1 to TRBJ2-7; 7 bases match TRBD1. The CDR3 has 16 amino acids. The germline V gene encodes CDR1 KGHDR and CDR2 SFDVKD. Unmatched junction bases numbered 15, after V lost 4 bases and J lost 7 bases. The CDR3 nucleotides are TGTGCCACCAGTGACCAGACGACAGGGTCCCCCTTGGAGCAGTACTTC. It specifies CATSDQTTGSPLEQYF.

The genes are TRBV9 and TRBJ2-5, with 7 bases identical to TRBD1. The CDR3 contains 14 residues. Losses at the gene ends were 4 bases for V and 1 base for J; bases not matched to a gene: 4. Germline V gene data show CDR1 as SGDLS and CDR2 as YYNGEE. CDR3 coding DNA: TGTGCCAGCAGCCGACAGGGTATCCAAGAGACCCAGTACTTC. Protein: CASSRQGIQETQYF.

In this sample, this clonotype turned up many times. The rearrangement joins TRBV7-8 to TRBJ2-5, with D uncertain. The CDR3 extends over 12 amino acids. With 6 bases removed from V and 2 bases from J, the gap between germline ends came to 7 bases. Germline V gene data show CDR1 as SGHVS and CDR2 as FQNEAQ. The CDR3 nucleotides are TGTGCCAGCAGACCTGGTCAAGAGACCCAGTACTTC. Amino acids: CASRPGQETQYF.

On this clonotype: A read error may account for a junction end that differs from germline. The V and J genes are TRBV4-2 and TRBJ2-5; no definite D call. This CDR3 is built from 14 residues. The V gene's germline CDR1 is LGHNA and CDR2 YNFKEQ. The CDR3 loop is CASSQGSEQETQYF. CDR3 DNA sequence: TGTGCCAGCAGCCAAGGGTCGGAACAAGAAACCCAGTACTTC.